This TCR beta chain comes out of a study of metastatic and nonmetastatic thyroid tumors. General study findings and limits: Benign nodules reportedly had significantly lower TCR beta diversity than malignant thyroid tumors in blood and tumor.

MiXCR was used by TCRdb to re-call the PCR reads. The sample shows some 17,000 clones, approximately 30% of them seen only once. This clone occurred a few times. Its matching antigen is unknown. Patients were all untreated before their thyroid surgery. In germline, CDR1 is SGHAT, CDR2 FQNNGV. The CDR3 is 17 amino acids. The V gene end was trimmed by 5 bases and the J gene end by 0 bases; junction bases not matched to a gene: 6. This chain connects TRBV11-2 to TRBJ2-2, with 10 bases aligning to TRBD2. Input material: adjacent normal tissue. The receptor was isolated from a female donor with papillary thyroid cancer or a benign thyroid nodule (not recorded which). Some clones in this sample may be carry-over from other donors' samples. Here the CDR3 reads CASSPWTSGSNTGELFF. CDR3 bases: TGTGCCAGCAGCCCTTGGACTAGCGGTTCGAACACCGGGGAGCTGTTTTTT.